A selection of T cell receptor beta chains follows, all from one sample in a study of control samples from healthy donors and cancer patients. Data came from immunoSEQ multiplex PCR; TCRdb stores just in-frame clones and leaves some out. The sample consists of about 190,000 clones, roughly nine tenths of them appearing once. The sequencing input was blood. The receptors were sampled from a man aged 25-45 years in good health. Both conserved end residues are part of each CDR3. A D gene is named only where the DNA matches it firmly. Where a row states a size, it is once, few, many or the class of an expanded clone; other rows omit it.

d_call j_call clone_size v_call cdr3_aa cdr3_nt
- TRBJ1-3 - TRBV3-1/TRBV3-2 CASSLHPSTHRSGNTIYF TGTGCCAGCAGCCTCCACCCCTCGACACATCGCTCTGGAAACACCATATATTTT
- TRBJ2-3 - TRBV5-6 CASSLGQGRRDTQYF TGTGCCAGCAGCTTGGGGCAGGGGAGGAGAGATACGCAGTATTTT
- TRBJ2-7 - TRBV18 CASSPPTAPEQYF TGTGCCAGCTCACCACCGACTGCTCCTGAGCAGTACTTC
- TRBJ2-7 - TRBV2 CASRWGGEQYF TGTGCCAGCAGATGGGGCGGGGAGCAGTACTTC
TRBD1 TRBJ1-1 - TRBV19 CASSQDRGTEAFF TGTGCCAGTAGTCAGGACAGGGGCACTGAAGCTTTCTTT
TRBD1 TRBJ1-3 - TRBV7-9 CASRVNGQDSGNTIYF TGTGCCAGCAGGGTAAACGGACAGGACTCTGGAAACACCATATATTTT
- TRBJ1-2 - TRBV6-4 CASRRFSGEGANYGYTF TGTGCCAGCAGACGCTTTTCGGGTGAGGGAGCTAACTATGGCTACACCTTC
- TRBJ2-3 - TRBV7-6 CASSLVTDSTDTQYF TGTGCCAGCAGCTTAGTGACAGACTCCACAGATACGCAGTATTTT
- TRBJ1-3 once TRBV2 CASRGTSSGNTIYF TGTGCCAGCAGGGGGACGAGCTCTGGAAACACCATATATTTT
- TRBJ1-3 few TRBV6-5 CASSTGHSGNTIYF TGTGCCAGCAGTACAGGCCACTCTGGAAACACCATATATTTT
- TRBJ2-3 once TRBV9 CASSVWDGGTDTQYF TGTGCCAGCAGCGTATGGGACGGAGGGACAGATACGCAGTATTTT
- TRBJ1-1 - TRBV6-5 CASNGNTEAFF TGTGCCAGCAATGGGAACACTGAAGCTTTCTTT
- TRBJ2-1 - TRBV9 CASSVGTSSYNEQFF TGTGCCAGCAGCGTAGGTACTAGCTCCTACAATGAGCAGTTCTTC
- TRBJ2-3 - TRBV12-3/TRBV12-4 CASSKTTMDTQYF TGTGCCAGCAGTAAAACAACTATGGATACGCAGTATTTT
- TRBJ1-2 - TRBV5-5 CASSRALAGYGYTF TGTGCCAGCAGCCGGGCCCTAGCGGGGTATGGCTACACCTTC
- TRBJ1-3 - TRBV3-1/TRBV3-2 CASSSTLGNTIYF TGTGCCAGCAGTTCGACTCTTGGAAACACCATATATTTT
TRBD1 TRBJ2-3 - TRBV5-4 CASSLAGQGADTQYF TGTGCCAGCAGCTTGGCGGGACAGGGCGCAGATACGCAGTATTTT
TRBD1 TRBJ1-1 - TRBV27 CASSPWTGGGITEAFF TGTGCCAGCAGTCCGTGGACAGGGGGCGGTATTACTGAAGCTTTCTTT
TRBD2 TRBJ2-3 - TRBV27 CASSPAGASGDTYTQYF TGTGCCAGCAGTCCCGCGGGGGCTAGCGGGGACACATATACGCAGTATTTT
- TRBJ2-7 - TRBV10-2 CASSRPGIVTYEQYF TGCGCCAGCAGTCGGCCAGGGATTGTAACCTACGAGCAGTACTTC
TRBD1 TRBJ1-5 once TRBV18 CASSPNPGQGVRQPQHF TGTGCCAGCTCACCAAACCCTGGACAGGGAGTTAGGCAGCCCCAGCATTTT
TRBD2 TRBJ2-7 - TRBV7-9 CASSRQLAGGSYEQYF TGTGCCAGCAGCCGCCAACTAGCGGGGGGCTCCTACGAGCAGTACTTC
- TRBJ2-2 - TRBV3-1/TRBV3-2 CASSPDRNTGELFF TGTGCCAGCAGTCCGGACAGGAACACCGGGGAGCTGTTTTTT
- TRBJ1-2 - TRBV10-3 CAISEVQANPGYTF TGTGCCATCAGTGAGGTACAGGCCAACCCTGGCTACACCTTC
TRBD1 TRBJ1-5 - TRBV29-1 CSVGPGTGANQPQHF TGCAGCGTTGGCCCAGGGACAGGGGCAAATCAGCCCCAGCATTTT
TRBD2 TRBJ2-7 - TRBV7-9 CASSPGGAGPATYEQYF TGTGCCAGCAGCCCCGGAGGAGCGGGGCCTGCTACCTACGAGCAGTACTTC
- TRBJ1-5 - TRBV15 CATSRDRGRAGQPQHF TGTGCCACCAGCAGAGATCGGGGAAGGGCAGGACAGCCCCAGCATTTT
- TRBJ2-6 - TRBV30 CAWSTTLGNVLTF TGTGCCTGGAGTACAACCTTGGGCAACGTCCTGACTTTC
TRBD1 TRBJ1-6 - TRBV6-6 CASRDRENSPLHF TGTGCCAGCAGGGACAGGGAAAATTCACCCCTCCACTTT
- TRBJ2-7 - TRBV5-1 CASSLEGRYEQYF TGCGCCAGCAGCTTGGAGGGCCGCTACGAGCAGTACTTC
- TRBJ2-3 once TRBV4-1 CASSQGVSTSTDTQYF TGCGCCAGCAGCCAGGGGGTTTCGACTAGCACAGATACGCAGTATTTT
- TRBJ1-2 - TRBV5-1 CASSLDRNYGYTF TGCGCCAGCAGCTTGGACAGGAACTATGGCTACACCTTC
TRBD1 TRBJ2-1 - TRBV4-2 CASRTGLLDNEQFF TGTGCCAGCCGGACAGGATTGTTGGACAATGAGCAGTTCTTC
- TRBJ2-7 - TRBV4-2 CASSQGPGSYEQYF TGTGCCAGCAGCCAAGGTCCAGGGTCCTACGAGCAGTACTTC
TRBD2 TRBJ2-1 - TRBV19 CASNDRGGGDNEQFF TGTGCCAGTAACGACCGGGGCGGGGGAGACAATGAGCAGTTCTTC
- TRBJ1-3 - TRBV30 CAWSPGDHSGNTIYF TGTGCCTGGAGTCCTGGCGACCACTCTGGAAACACCATATATTTT
- TRBJ2-1 - TRBV5-1 CASSLQTRTNEQFF TGCGCCAGCAGCCTCCAGACTAGGACCAATGAGCAGTTCTTC
TRBD1 TRBJ1-2 - TRBV6-5 CASSPGQAINYGYTF TGTGCCAGCAGTCCGGGACAGGCGATTAACTATGGCTACACCTTC
TRBD1 TRBJ1-3 - TRBV10-3 CAISEQGAGNTIYF TGTGCCATCAGTGAGCAGGGGGCTGGAAACACCATATATTTT
- TRBJ2-1 - TRBV5-1 CASSLEGNEQFF TGCGCCAGCAGCTTGGAGGGGAATGAGCAGTTCTTC
- TRBJ2-2 - TRBV7-8 CASSEPPTGNTGELFF TGTGCCAGCAGCGAACCCCCCACCGGGAACACCGGGGAGCTGTTTTTT
TRBD1 TRBJ1-2 - TRBV5-1 CASSPRTGEPNYGYTF TGCGCCAGCAGCCCGAGGACAGGGGAACCTAACTATGGCTACACCTTC
- TRBJ1-1 - TRBV11-3 CASSLALDPEAFF TGTGCCAGCAGCTTAGCCCTGGACCCTGAAGCTTTCTTT
TRBD1 TRBJ1-2 few TRBV24-1 CATSVKTGGGYGYTF TGTGCCACCAGTGTTAAGACAGGGGGCGGCTATGGCTACACCTTC
- TRBJ2-7 once TRBV13 CASSLLSYEQYF TGTGCCAGCAGCTTACTGTCCTACGAGCAGTACTTC
- TRBJ1-2 - TRBV4-1 CASSQVQGDYGYTF TGCGCCAGCAGCCAAGTACAGGGAGACTATGGCTACACCTTC
- TRBJ2-7 once TRBV7-6 CASSASGRTLHEQYF TGTGCCAGCAGCGCGTCGGGCCGAACCCTCCACGAGCAGTACTTC
- TRBJ1-1 - TRBV10-3 CAISRQAESEAFF TGTGCCATCAGTAGACAGGCCGAATCTGAAGCTTTCTTT
- TRBJ2-7 - TRBV29-1 CSLTEGYEQYF TGCAGCCTGACGGAGGGCTACGAGCAGTACTTC
TRBD2 TRBJ2-7 - TRBV3-1/TRBV3-2 CASSTLAGVGEQYF TGTGCCAGCAGCACGCTAGCGGGGGTGGGCGAGCAGTACTTC
- TRBJ2-1 - TRBV24-1 CATSDGPQYNEQFF TGTGCCACGTCGGACGGACCCCAATACAATGAGCAGTTCTTC
- TRBJ1-1 - TRBV30 CAWSPTQATEAFF TGTGCCTGGAGTCCAACTCAGGCAACTGAAGCTTTCTTT
TRBD1 TRBJ2-1 - TRBV4-2 CASSQDLDRGYNEQFF TGTGCCAGCAGCCAAGATTTGGACAGGGGCTACAATGAGCAGTTCTTC
- TRBJ2-2 - TRBV7-6 CASSPVTGELFF TGTGCCAGCAGCCCCGTCACCGGGGAGCTGTTTTTT
- TRBJ2-5 - TRBV2 CASSGADETQYF TGTGCCAGCTCGGGGGCCGACGAGACCCAGTACTTC